The 14 T cell receptor beta chains presented below share a single source sample, sequenced in a study of blood T cell repertoires in COVID-19. The table came from immunoSEQ multiplex PCR; TCRdb's copy has only in-frame clones and leaves some out. The data show some 150,000 clones, approximately 85% seen once. Sequencing was done on a sample of peripheral blood. These receptors were collected from a woman in her fifties or sixties with COVID-19, enrolled during active disease.

The rearrangement joins TRBV5-6 to TRBJ2-5, with 7 bases aligning to TRBD2. Germline-derived CDR1 and CDR2 are SGHDT and YYEEEE. The CDR3 runs to 15 residues. V lost 0 bases and J lost 5; bases outside the gene matches: 7. The CDR3 protein is CASSLARGGQETQYF. The CDR3 nucleotides are TGTGCCAGCAGCTTGGCCCGCGGGGGTCAGGAGACCCAGTACTTC.

The V call is TRBV14, the J call TRBJ1-2; D is uncertain. Germline CDR1 is SGHDN and CDR2 is FVKESK. This CDR3 is 16 amino acids long. Trimming took off 1 base at V and 0 bases at J, with 12 bases between the two ends. CDR3: CASSQAVGSTNYGYTF. CDR3 in DNA: TGTGCCAGCAGCCAAGCTGTAGGGAGTACTAACTATGGCTACACCTTC.

The table lists this clone with a few counts. This CDR3 is CASSLVGTASGEQYF. In DNA form, the CDR3 reads TGTGCCAGCAGCTTAGTTGGGACAGCTTCAGGTGAGCAGTACTTC. The chain uses TRBV11-1 and TRBJ2-7, with 7 nucleotides matching TRBD1. The germline gives CDR1 SGHAT, CDR2 FQDESV (reference sequence). This CDR3 has 15 residues. Trimming removed 1 base from V and 7 bases from J; junction bases left unmatched: 10.

The genes are TRBV15 and TRBJ1-1; TRBD1 agrees at 7 bases. V shed 3 bases and J 9 bases; nucleotides not matched to a gene: 7. The CDR3 spans 13 residues. Germline assignment: CDR1 LNHNV and CDR2 YYDKDF (reference sequence). The CDR3: CATSRDRQGQAFF. As DNA, the CDR3 is TGTGCCACCAGCAGGGACAGACAGGGCCAAGCTTTCTTT.

The chain couples TRBV18 to TRBJ1-4; 7 bases line up with TRBD1. CDR1 is KGHSH, CDR2 LQKENI, per germline. The J segment lost 6 bases and the V segment lost 5 bases, leaving 6 bases of the junction unmatched. The CDR3 sequence is 14 residues long. The CDR3: CASSWGQFDEKLFF. Written as DNA, the CDR3 is TGTGCCAGCTCATGGGGACAGTTTGATGAAAAACTGTTTTTT.

The V gene is TRBV3-1 (or the pseudogene TRBV3-2), the J gene TRBJ2-1; D unresolved. This CDR3 is 14 amino acids long. Germline V lookup: CDR1 LGHDT, CDR2 YNNKEL (reference sequence). Trimming removed 0 bases at V and 4 bases at J, with 7 bases between. The chain's CDR3 is CASSQDAGYNEQFF. As DNA, the CDR3 is TGTGCCAGCAGCCAAGACGCAGGTTACAATGAGCAGTTCTTC.

The rearrangement links TRBV5-4 to TRBJ2-3, with 13 bases that match TRBD2. Trimming cost V 3 bases and J 3 bases; bases outside gene matches: 7. Germline V CDR1 and CDR2: SGHNT, YYREEE (reference sequence). The CDR3 runs 17 residues. CDR3 sequence reads: CASSSYKTSGGTDTQYF. The CDR3 DNA is TGTGCCAGCAGCTCGTACAAGACTAGCGGGGGGACAGATACGCAGTATTTT.

The chain carries TRBV19 and TRBJ2-3; D is undetermined. CDR3 size: 17 residues. V was shortened by 0 bases and J by 1 base, with 14 bases between the two germline ends. Germline CDR1 LNHDA, CDR2 SQIVND (reference sequence). CDR3: CASSIDRPARGTDTQYF. In nucleotides, the CDR3 is TGTGCCAGTAGTATAGATCGGCCAGCGCGAGGCACAGATACGCAGTATTTT.

The chain is built from TRBV4-3 and TRBJ2-7; TRBD1 aligns across 7 bases. V gave up 1 base and J gave up 5 bases; unmatched junction bases: 8. Germline CDR1 and CDR2: LGHNA and YSLEER. The CDR3 is made up of 15 amino acids. This CDR3 is CASSQAPTRGHEQYF. The CDR3 region has the DNA TGCGCCAGCAGCCAAGCACCGACAAGGGGGCACGAGCAGTACTTC.

This sequence joins TRBV5-4 and TRBJ2-2; D ambiguous. With 4 bases removed from V and 1 base from J, the gap between germline ends came to 8 bases. CDR1 and CDR2 from the germline V gene are SGHNT and YYREEE (reference sequence). The CDR3 has 14 amino acids. The CDR3 protein is CASSPRVNTGELFF. For the CDR3, the DNA is TGTGCCAGCAGCCCCCGGGTGAACACCGGGGAGCTGTTTTTT. The full variable domain, with the rest looked up from reference TRBV5-4 and TRBJ2-2, is ETGVTQSPTHLIKTRGQQVTLRCSSQSGHNTVSWYQQALGQGPQFIFQYYREEENGRGNFPPRFSGLQFPNYSSELNVNALELDDSALYLCASSPRVNTGELFFGEGSRLTVL.

The gene calls are TRBV11-2 and TRBJ2-2; the match to TRBD2 covers 12 bases. Per the germline V gene, CDR1 is SGHAT and CDR2 is FQNNGV. This CDR3 has 16 residues. The ends lost 4 bases at V and 4 bases at J; junction bases unmatched: 4. The DNA of the CDR3 is TGTGCCAGCAGCTCACTAGCGGGGGGTCGCACCGGGGAGCTGTTTTTT. Amino acid sequence: CASSSLAGGRTGELFF.

The V call is TRBV7-2, the J call TRBJ2-1; maybe TRBD2 (5 bases). The ends were cut back, 1 base at V and 12 bases at J, with 10 bases in the middle. The CDR3 has 12 residues. Germline V gives CDR1 SGHTA, CDR2 FQGNSA. CDR3 DNA sequence: TGTGCCAGCAGCTTAGTCCTAGCCCTGCAGTTCTTC. It codes for CASSLVLALQFF.

This clone was recorded only once. The V gene is TRBV7-6, the J gene TRBJ1-1, with D unresolved. CDR3 length: 11 amino acids. Trimming stripped 3 bases from V and 5 bases from J, with 4 bases between. CDR1 is SGHVS, CDR2 FNYEAQ, per germline. CDR3 bases: TGTGCCAGCAGCTTTAGAACTGAAGCTTTCTTT. Protein: CASSFRTEAFF.

CDR3: CASSDSPSGEQYF. The CDR3 DNA follows: TGTGCCAGCAGTGACTCCCCCTCCGGGGAGCAGTACTTC. This chain connects TRBV6-4 to TRBJ2-7; D uncertain. Deletions cut 0 bases from V and 7 bases from J, with 10 bases between. CDR3 length: 13 residues. In germline, CDR1 is MRHNA, CDR2 SNTAGT.